Listed below are T cell receptor beta chains from one sample, sequenced in a study of Ad26.COV2.S vaccination and SARS-CoV-2 variants. Assay: immunoSEQ multiplex PCR; the TCRdb copy retains only in-frame clones and omits some. The sample yields more than 400,000 clones, around 91% seen once. The sequenced sample was peripheral blood, obtained in a trial of Ad26.COV2.S vaccine versus placebo. The receptors come from a person between 18 and 60 years old who received the Ad26.COV2.S COVID-19 vaccine or a placebo. CDR3s include the opening cysteine and the closing phenylalanine or tryptophan. D genes are given only for firm matches. Clone size is given for some rows only: seen once, a few or many times, or a class if the clone is expanded.

j_call v_call d_call clone_size cdr3_nt cdr3_aa
TRBJ2-5 TRBV7-8 NA NA TGTGCCAGCAGCTCAAAGGAAGGGTCCCAAGAGACCCAGTACTTC CASSSKEGSQETQYF
TRBJ2-2 TRBV7-9 TRBD2 NA TGTGCCAGCAGCTCGAAACTAGCGGGACTAGCCGGGGAGCTGTTTTTT CASSSKLAGLAGELFF
TRBJ2-5 TRBV9 NA NA TGTGCCAGCAGCGCCGCTCCCCAAGAGACCCAGTACTTC CASSAAPQETQYF
TRBJ2-1 TRBV27 NA NA TGTGCCAGCAGTTTAAATGTTGGCGGTGAGCAGTTCTTC CASSLNVGGEQFF
TRBJ1-1 TRBV7-2 NA NA TGTGCCAGCAGCGTAAGAGGGGACACTGAAGCTTTCTTT CASSVRGDTEAFF
TRBJ1-3 TRBV25-1 NA NA TGTGCCAGCAGTCCCCAAGCTGGGTCCGGAAACACCATATATTTT CASSPQAGSGNTIYF
TRBJ2-3 TRBV11-3 NA once TGTGCCAGCAGCCGCGGCGAGCAAGATACGCAGTATTTT CASSRGEQDTQYF
TRBJ2-7 TRBV27 TRBD2 NA TGTGCCAGCAGTTCACCTGGGTATAGCGGGGGCCCCTCCTACGAGCAGTACTTC CASSSPGYSGGPSYEQYF
TRBJ2-2 TRBV3-1/TRBV3-2 TRBD2 NA TGTGCCAGCAGCCAAGTAACTAGCGCGCAGAGGGGAACCGGGGAGCTGTTTTTT CASSQVTSAQRGTGELFF
TRBJ2-6 TRBV27 NA NA TGTGCCAGCAGTTCCCGGGCAGGGGACAAAATCTCTGGGGCCAACGTCCTGACTTTC CASSSRAGDKISGANVLTF
TRBJ1-1 TRBV18 TRBD1 NA TGTGCCAGCTCATTGGGACAGGCACCCCCTAAAGCTTTCTTT CASSLGQAPPKAFF
TRBJ1-6 TRBV28 NA NA TGTGCCAGCAGTTTATCTTTCCGGGGGCGTCCCTCACCCCTCCACTTT CASSLSFRGRPSPLHF
TRBJ2-2 TRBV25-1 NA NA TGTGCCAGCAGGGAGGGCCCCGGGGAGCTGTTTTTT CASREGPGELFF
TRBJ2-1 TRBV24-1 TRBD2 once TGTGCCACCAGTGATGCTAGCGGGAGGTTGCACAATGAGCAGTTCTTC CATSDASGRLHNEQFF
TRBJ2-7 TRBV14 NA NA TGTGCCAGCAGCCAGTGGTTCCCCGACGAGCAGTACTTC CASSQWFPDEQYF
TRBJ2-2 TRBV5-4 TRBD2 once TGTGCCAGCAGCTTGGATGGGGGGGTACACACCGGGGAGCTGTTTTTT CASSLDGGVHTGELFF
TRBJ2-5 TRBV28 NA NA TGTGCCAGCAGTTTGAGTGGGCGCGTGACCCAGTACTTC CASSLSGRVTQYF
TRBJ2-3 TRBV5-1 TRBD2 NA TGCGCCAGCAGGGGCGGGGGAACAGATACGCAGTATTTT CASRGGGTDTQYF
TRBJ2-7 TRBV7-2 NA NA TGTGCCAGCAGCCCCCCGAGGAGGGACGAGCAGTACTTC CASSPPRRDEQYF
TRBJ2-7 TRBV28 TRBD1 NA TGTGCCAGCAGTCGCGACAGGGCAGGGCGTAACTACGAGCAGTACTTC CASSRDRAGRNYEQYF
TRBJ1-3 TRBV7-6 NA NA TGTGCCAGCAGCGACAGCCGGCCCTTCTCTGGAAACACCATATATTTT CASSDSRPFSGNTIYF
TRBJ1-4 TRBV16 NA NA TGTGCCAGCAGCCAATCCCCAGGAAGAAATGAAAAACTGTTTTTT CASSQSPGRNEKLFF
TRBJ2-7 TRBV27 TRBD2 NA TGTGCCAGCAGTTTCGGGACTAGCGGGATTGTTGGCGAGCAGTACTTC CASSFGTSGIVGEQYF
TRBJ1-4 TRBV5-6 NA NA TGTGCCAGCAGCCGCCGGGACCTACCGGAAAAACTGTTTTTT CASSRRDLPEKLFF
TRBJ2-5 TRBV28 NA NA TGTGCCAGCATAAGCCAACAACTCACGTACCAAGAGACCCAGTACTTC CASISQQLTYQETQYF
TRBJ1-4 TRBV6-2/TRBV6-3 NA NA TGTGCCAGCAGTTATCCCGACAGGCCTCCAACTAATGAAAAACTGTTTTTT CASSYPDRPPTNEKLFF
TRBJ2-7 TRBV7-2 NA NA TGTGCCAGCAGGCTCCCGGGTAGCGGTACCTACGAGCAGTACTTC CASRLPGSGTYEQYF
TRBJ2-1 TRBV14 TRBD2 NA TGTGCCAGCAGCCAAGGACTAGCGGGCGTCTCCTACAATGAGCAGTTCTTC CASSQGLAGVSYNEQFF
TRBJ1-1 TRBV10-3 TRBD1 NA TGTGCCATCAAGGACAGGATGAACACTGAAGCTTTCTTT CAIKDRMNTEAFF
TRBJ1-6 TRBV7-2 NA NA TGTGCCAGCAGCTCACGCTCCGGGGACCCTTTCTTT CASSSRSGDPFF
TRBJ2-2 TRBV9 NA NA TGTGCCAGCAGCGCCCGGGCAGCCTACACCGGGGAGCTGTTTTTT CASSARAAYTGELFF
TRBJ2-7 TRBV5-1 NA NA TGCGCCAGCAGCTTGGTACAGGCCACCTACGAGCAGTACTTC CASSLVQATYEQYF
TRBJ2-7 TRBV6-5 NA NA TGTGCCAGCAGTTACCACGGGAGTCCCTACGAGCAGTACTTC CASSYHGSPYEQYF
TRBJ1-2 TRBV29-1 NA NA TGCAGCGTTGAGGTGGGGGGGCATCGTGGCTACACCTTC CSVEVGGHRGYTF
TRBJ1-5 TRBV7-6 NA NA TGTGCCAGCAGCTTAAGGCCGGGGGCCCCCGATCGGGCCCAGCATTTT CASSLRPGAPDRAQHF
TRBJ2-1 TRBV9 TRBD2 NA TGTGCCAGCAGCCCCGGGACTAGCGGGAGTGGTGAGCAGTTCTTC CASSPGTSGSGEQFF
TRBJ2-1 TRBV6-6 NA NA TGTGCCAGCAGTTACGAGGGCGCCGGGTCCAATGAGCAGTTCTTC CASSYEGAGSNEQFF
TRBJ2-3 TRBV28 NA NA TGTGCCAGCAGTCCCTTGGGGGATACGCAGTATTTT CASSPLGDTQYF
TRBJ2-6 TRBV20-1 NA once TGCAGTGCTAGTCTCCTCCGGGAGTCAGGGGCCAACGTCCTGACTTTC CSASLLRESGANVLTF
TRBJ2-7 TRBV30 TRBD1 NA TGTGCCCTGTTAAGACGGGACAGAATCTACGAGCAGTACTTC CALLRRDRIYEQYF
TRBJ2-2 TRBV4-1 TRBD1 once TGCGCCAGCAGCTACTTGACAGGGGGCAAAGGTGGTAACACCGGGGAGCTGTTTTTT CASSYLTGGKGGNTGELFF
TRBJ2-3 TRBV6-5 NA NA TGTGCCAGCAGGGCGATCCTGGGGGATACGCAGTATTTT CASRAILGDTQYF
TRBJ1-2 TRBV18 NA NA TGTGCCAGCTCCCCGGGACCGCTGGGCTATGGCTACACCTTC CASSPGPLGYGYTF
TRBJ2-3 TRBV6-2/TRBV6-3 NA NA TGTGCCAGCAGTTCCCCGGATAGCACAGATACGCAGTATTTT CASSSPDSTDTQYF
TRBJ2-5 TRBV3-1/TRBV3-2 NA NA TGTGCCAGCAGCCAAGGCTTCCAAGAGACCCAGTACTTC CASSQGFQETQYF
TRBJ2-7 TRBV5-6 NA NA TGTGCCAGCAGCTTGGGACTCCATGGCGAGCAGTACTTC CASSLGLHGEQYF
TRBJ2-7 TRBV5-4 NA NA TGTGCCAGCAGCTTGGTTGGGGGCCGCGAGCAGTACTTC CASSLVGGREQYF
TRBJ2-2 TRBV9 TRBD2 NA TGTGCCAGCAGCGTAGGAGTAGCGGGGTTCACCGGGGAGCTGTTTTTT CASSVGVAGFTGELFF
TRBJ2-1 TRBV13 TRBD1 NA TGTGCCAGCAGCACCCGACAGGGGGGTGAGCAGTTCTTC CASSTRQGGEQFF